The T cell receptor (beta chain) under discussion was sequenced for a study of patients and donors after allogeneic stem cell transplantation. TCRdb independently ran MiXCR on the RT-PCR reads; one entry per CDR3 protein. The top ten clones hold just over 7% of a sample with about 410,000 distinct CDR3 sequences, about a sixth of them seen once. Germline CDR1 reads MGHDK; CDR2 reads SYGVNS. The CDR3 loop spans 17 amino acids. V was cut by 0 bases and J by 5 bases, with 16 bases left in between. This clonotype was seen a few times. The chain is built from TRBV25-1 and TRBJ2-2; D could derive from TRBD1 or TRBD2 (6 bases each). Source material: blood, either unsorted or a sorted T cell fraction (not recorded which). This sequence originates from a human donor who was either an allogeneic HSCT recipient or a stem cell or donor lymphocyte infusion donor (not recorded which). It is not recorded whose cells these are; they may come from a transplant donor. Written as DNA, the CDR3 is TGTGCCAGCAGTGAATATCAGGGCAGGGGAGGAACCGGGGAGCTGTTTTTT. This sequence encodes CASSEYQGRGGTGELFF.